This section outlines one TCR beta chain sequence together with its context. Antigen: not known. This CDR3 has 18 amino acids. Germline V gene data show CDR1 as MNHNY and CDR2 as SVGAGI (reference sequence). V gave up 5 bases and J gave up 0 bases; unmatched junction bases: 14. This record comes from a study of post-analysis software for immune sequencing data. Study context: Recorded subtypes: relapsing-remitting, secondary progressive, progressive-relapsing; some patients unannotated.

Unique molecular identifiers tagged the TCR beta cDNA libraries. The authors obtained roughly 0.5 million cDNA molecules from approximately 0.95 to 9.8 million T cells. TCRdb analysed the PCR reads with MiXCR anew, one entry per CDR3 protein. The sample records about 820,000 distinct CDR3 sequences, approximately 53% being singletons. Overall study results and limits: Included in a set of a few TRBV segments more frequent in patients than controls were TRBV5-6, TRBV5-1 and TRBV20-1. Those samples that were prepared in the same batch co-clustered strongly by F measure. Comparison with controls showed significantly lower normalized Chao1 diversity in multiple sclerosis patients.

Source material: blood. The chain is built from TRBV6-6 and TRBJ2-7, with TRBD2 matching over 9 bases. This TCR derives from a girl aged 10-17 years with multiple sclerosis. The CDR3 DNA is TGTGCCAGCAGTCCCTGGTCCCTGCGGGGGGGCCTCTCCTACGAGCAGTACTTC. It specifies CASSPWSLRGGLSYEQYF.